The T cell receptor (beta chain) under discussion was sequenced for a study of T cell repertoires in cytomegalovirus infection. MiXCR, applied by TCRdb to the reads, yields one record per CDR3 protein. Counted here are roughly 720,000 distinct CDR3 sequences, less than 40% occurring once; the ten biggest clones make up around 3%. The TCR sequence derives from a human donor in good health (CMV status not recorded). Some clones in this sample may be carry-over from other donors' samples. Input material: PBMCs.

The CDR3 is CASSFGQGFKETQYF. CDR3 DNA: TGTGCCAGCAGTTTTGGACAGGGCTTCAAAGAGACCCAGTACTTC. The chain recombines TRBV28 with TRBJ2-5, with TRBD1 matching 8 bases. V lost 3 bases to trimming and J lost 3 bases; unmatched junction nucleotides: 6. This CDR3 has 15 amino acids. Germline CDR1 is MDHEN and CDR2 is SYDVKM.